Below, 24 T cell receptor beta chains from the same sample are listed, as sequenced in a study of shared clonotypes between healthy human individuals. Positively selected for CCR7, the CD45RO-negative cells used as naive CD8 cells excluded terminally differentiated effector memory CD45RA+ cells. The assay was immunoSEQ multiplex PCR, and TCRdb's table has in-frame clones only and misses some. This table holds under 2,000,000 clones, about 95% found once. The sample comprised naive CD8+ T cells sorted from blood. These receptors were collected from a man aged 18 to 29 in good health.

As for this clone: At the DNA level, this CDR3 is encoded by other sequences in the same sample as well. The chain carries TRBV27 and TRBJ2-7; D unresolved. V dropped 2 bases and J dropped 5 bases, with 10 bases sitting between them. Germline V gene sequence: CDR1 MNHEY, CDR2 SMNVEV (reference sequence). The CDR3 loop spans 13 amino acids. The CDR3 DNA sequence: TGTGCCAGCAGTTTAGGGTTAAGGAACGAGCAGTACTTC. It translates to CASSLGLRNEQYF.

The chain has TRBV4-3 and TRBJ2-7; D remains ambiguous. V lost 0 bases, J lost 3 bases, and 18 bases lay in between. Germline-derived CDR1 and CDR2 are LGHNA and YSLEER. This CDR3 spans 17 amino acids. The CDR3 DNA reads as TGCGCCAGCAGCCAAGATTGGGGTTCAGGCAGAATCTACGAGCAGTACTTC. This codes for CASSQDWGSGRIYEQYF.

About this clone: This specimen includes other DNA sequences encoding the same CDR3. V is TRBV27 and J is TRBJ1-2; D is possibly TRBD1 (5 bases). Germline V gene lookup returns CDR1 MNHEY and CDR2 SMNVEV (reference sequence). V lost 3 bases and J 4 bases, leaving 9 bases between the germline ends. This CDR3 comprises 13 residues. As DNA, the CDR3 is TGTGCCAGCAGTTTGACAGAGGGCTATGGCTACACCTTC. Translated: CASSLTEGYGYTF.

V is TRBV10-1 and J is TRBJ2-3; 7 nucleotides match TRBD1. CDR3 length: 15 residues. The ends lost 0 bases at V and 2 bases at J; junction bases unmatched: 2. Germline lookup yields CDR1 WNHNN and CDR2 SYGVQD (reference sequence). CDR3 nucleotide sequence: TGCGCCAGCAGTGAGTCACAGGGGCCCACAGATACGCAGTATTTT. Its protein is CASSESQGPTDTQYF.

In its sample, this clone was seen once. The CDR3 coding sequence is TGTGCCAGCAGTTCTGATGGGTCTGAAGCTTTCTTT. Amino acids: CASSSDGSEAFF. V usage is TRBV27 and J usage is TRBJ1-1; D call uncertain. The germline V gene has CDR1 MNHEY and CDR2 SMNVEV (reference sequence). The CDR3 totals 12 residues. Trimming shortened V by 4 bases and J by 6 bases, and 9 bases separated the two germline ends.

This clone occurred a few times. V is TRBV15 and J is TRBJ1-2, with D maybe TRBD1 (6 bases). Germline-derived CDR1 and CDR2 are LNHNV and YYDKDF (reference sequence). The CDR3 is 12 amino acids. V was pared by 8 bases and J by 7 bases, with 14 bases between. The CDR3 loop is CATGGPGPGYTF. The CDR3 DNA reads as TGTGCCACCGGGGGCCCCGGGCCTGGCTACACCTTC. Supplemented by reference TRBV15 and TRBJ1-2, the full variable domain reads DAMVIQNPRYQVTQFGKPVTLSCSQTLNHNVMYWYQQKSSQAPKLLFHYYDKDFNNEADTPDNFQSRRPNTSFCFLDIRSPGLGDTAMYLCATGGPGPGYTFGSGTRLTVV.

The V call is TRBV4-1, the J call TRBJ1-2; D not certain. CDR1 MGHRA and CDR2 YSYEKL come from the germline V gene. Trimming took 0 bases from V and 3 from J, leaving 8 bases between them. The CDR3 has 14 amino acids. For the CDR3, the DNA is TGCGCCAGCAGCCAAGAGGACGGGGACTATGGCTACACCTTC. Its translation: CASSQEDGDYGYTF.

The chain combines TRBV13 with TRBJ2-5; D call uncertain. The CDR3 length is 12 residues. V dropped 5 bases and J dropped 7 bases, with 11 bases sitting between them. In germline, CDR1 is PRHDT, CDR2 FYEKMQ (reference sequence). The CDR3 DNA is TGTGCCAGCAGCCCGACCGCCGGGACCCAGTACTTC. It encodes CASSPTAGTQYF.

The chain recombines TRBV20-1 with TRBJ2-1; 10 nucleotides agree with TRBD1. This CDR3 region has 11 residues. Per the germline V gene, CDR1 is DFQATT and CDR2 is SNEGSKA (reference sequence). Losses at the gene ends were 4 bases for V and 14 bases for J; bases not matched to a gene: 5. The CDR3 is CSAILGTGEFF. The CDR3 bases are TGCAGTGCTATCCTCGGGACAGGGGAGTTCTTC.

The rearrangement joins TRBV9 to TRBJ2-7; no firm D call. Germline V gene data show CDR1 as SGDLS and CDR2 as YYNGEE. The CDR3 has 14 amino acids. V lost 0 bases to trimming and J lost 3 bases, with 10 bases between them. This chain's CDR3 is CASSVGQTIYEQYF. The CDR3 DNA follows: TGTGCCAGCAGCGTAGGGCAGACAATCTACGAGCAGTACTTC.

In the case of this clone: This sample also contains other DNA sequences that code for the same CDR3. V is TRBV5-1 and J is TRBJ2-7; 8 bases match TRBD1. Germline-derived CDR1 and CDR2 are SGHRS and YFSETQ. This CDR3 has 15 amino acids. The V gene end was trimmed by 3 bases and the J gene end by 4 bases; junction bases not matched to a gene: 9. CDR3 region: CASSSGQGALYEQYF. The CDR3 bases are TGCGCCAGCAGCTCTGGACAGGGAGCCTTGTACGAGCAGTACTTC.

This clone was detected only once. V and J are TRBV5-6 and TRBJ2-1; D gene ambiguous. Germline values: CDR1 SGHDT, CDR2 YYEEEE. This CDR3 is built from 14 residues. V lost 0 bases to trimming and J lost 7 bases, with 11 bases between them. CDR3 nucleotide sequence: TGTGCCAGCAGCTTGGCAGCCCACCTGAATGAGCAGTTCTTC. Residues: CASSLAAHLNEQFF. Together with reference TRBV5-6 and TRBJ2-1, the CDR3 gives the full variable domain: DAGVTQSPTHLIKTRGQQVTLRCSPKSGHDTVSWYQQALGQGPQFIFQYYEEEERQRGNFPDRFSGHQFPNYSSELNVNALLLGDSALYLCASSLAAHLNEQFFGPGTRLTVL.

This clone has a single count. The identical CDR3 is also encoded by other nucleotide sequences in the sample. The CDR3 region has the DNA TGTGCCAGCAGCGTAGGAGGGACAGGGCACAATGAGCAGTTCTTC. Encoded protein: CASSVGGTGHNEQFF. The genes are TRBV9 and TRBJ2-1; 9 bases match TRBD1. The junction had 3 bases not matched to a gene; V was cut back by 0 bases and J by 5 bases. This CDR3 is 15 amino acids long. Germline CDR1 and CDR2: SGDLS and YYNGEE.

The gene calls are TRBV4-3 and TRBJ1-1; D might be TRBD1 (6 bases). V shed 6 bases and J shed 4 bases, with 18 bases lying between them. Germline assignment: CDR1 LGHNA and CDR2 YSLEER. The CDR3 extends over 15 amino acids. CDR3 region: CASSLGGEGGTEAFF. The DNA for the CDR3 is TGCGCCAGCAGTCTCGGTGGGGAGGGGGGCACTGAAGCTTTCTTT.

The chain links TRBV30 to TRBJ2-2, with 8 positions matching TRBD1. CDR1 and CDR2 (germline): GTSNPN, SVGIG (reference sequence). V shed 2 bases and J 7 bases; nucleotides not matched to a gene: 3. There are 13 residues in the CDR3. The CDR3, as DNA: TGTGCCTGGAGTTCAGGGGGCGGCGGGGAGCTGTTTTTT. It encodes CAWSSGGGGELFF.

Remarks on this clone: The junction departs from germline at one end; a sequencing error may be responsible. The genes are TRBV28 and TRBJ1-4; D is unresolved. There are 16 residues in the CDR3. CDR1 is MDHEN and CDR2 is SYDVKM in the germline V gene. CDR3 DNA sequence: TGTGCCAGCAGTTCACCCCAGATAACCCCTAATGAGAAACTGTTTTTT. Translation: CASSSPQITPNEKLFF.

The V and J genes are TRBV4-2 and TRBJ2-7; D unclear. Germline V lookup: CDR1 LGHNA, CDR2 YNFKEQ. Trimming shortened V by 0 bases and J by 5 bases, and 5 bases separated the two germline ends. The CDR3 runs to 12 residues. CDR3 in amino acids: CASSQEGNEQYF. For the CDR3, the DNA is TGTGCCAGCAGCCAAGAGGGCAACGAGCAGTACTTC.

A note on this clone: A read error may account for a junction end that differs from germline. The J gene is TRBJ2-6, the V gene TRBV7-7; TRBD1 might be the D (6 bases). The CDR3 is 19 amino acids. From germline, CDR1 is SSHAT and CDR2 FNYEAQ (reference sequence). As DNA, the CDR3 is TGTGCTAGCAGCTTCGTTCATCGGGACACCAGCTCTGGGGCCAACGTCCTGACTTTC. It translates to CASSFVHRDTSSGANVLTF.

The chain uses TRBV10-3 and TRBJ2-1; D is uncertain. The germline gives CDR1 ENHRY, CDR2 SYGVKD. The CDR3 is 15 residues long. V was trimmed by 0 bases and J by 4 bases, leaving 10 bases between them. This CDR3 reads CAISESMALYNEQFF. CDR3 DNA sequence: TGTGCCATCAGTGAGTCGATGGCACTTTACAATGAGCAGTTCTTC.

The chain is built from TRBV5-1 and TRBJ2-3; D gene uncertain. V was trimmed by 4 bases and J by 3 bases, leaving 21 bases between them. From germline, CDR1 is SGHRS and CDR2 YFSETQ. CDR3 length equals 17 residues. The CDR3 protein is CASSPNTVYSGTDTQYF. The CDR3 coding sequence is TGCGCCAGCAGCCCAAATACGGTCTACTCTGGGACAGATACGCAGTATTTT.

The V call is TRBV2, the J call TRBJ2-1, with D tentatively TRBD2 (6 bases). Per germline, CDR1 SNHLY and CDR2 FYNNEI. V shed 3 bases and J shed 6 bases, with 15 bases lying between them. This CDR3 is built from 15 residues. As DNA, the CDR3 is TGTGCCAGCAGTGAGTCGGGACTCCCCGCCAATGAGCAGTTCTTC. Its translation: CASSESGLPANEQFF.

This chain connects TRBV6-5 to TRBJ2-2; D is undetermined. Germline lookup yields CDR1 MNHEY and CDR2 SVGAGI. This CDR3 has 15 residues. V lost 5 bases, J lost 6 bases, and 16 bases lay in between. CDR3 coding DNA: TGTGCCAGCAGTAACGGGCCTCCCCGGGCCGGGGAGCTGTTTTTT. Protein product: CASSNGPPRAGELFF.

CDR3 nucleotides: TGTGCCAGCGCCGGGGGGGGAAACTACGAGCAGTACTTC. It encodes CASAGGGNYEQYF. V is TRBV2 and J is TRBJ2-7; 8 nucleotides match TRBD2. CDR3 length: 13 amino acids. With V trimmed by 8 bases and J by 3 bases, 6 bases remained unmatched. Germline lookup yields CDR1 SNHLY and CDR2 FYNNEI.

CDR3: CASSSGGGPQETQYF. The CDR3 DNA reads TGTGCCAGCAGTTCGGGAGGGGGGCCTCAAGAGACCCAGTACTTC. The rearrangement uses TRBV28 and TRBJ2-5; 8 bases are a match to TRBD2. The V and J ends lost 4 bases and 2 bases, in that order; junction bases with no gene match: 6. The V gene's germline CDR1 is MDHEN and CDR2 SYDVKM. There are 15 residues in the CDR3.